This T cell receptor (beta chain) was sequenced during a study of blood T cell repertoires in COVID-19. Looking at the study overall: Specimens from acute and convalescent COVID-19 originated in the United States, Italy and Spain. PBMCs, B-cell-depleted T cells, or T cells provided the cDNA or gDNA that made up the material.

Original processing notes: Reference gene primer amplification yielded estimated nucleated cell counts. The table came from immunoSEQ multiplex PCR; TCRdb's copy has only in-frame clones and leaves some out. V and J calls and clone size are copied from that table; D and trimming were computed from the DNA. The sample includes 130,000 to 150,000 clones, 80% to 85% seen only once; the top ten take 38%. Sequenced material: peripheral blood. This TCR was sampled from a human donor in a cohort sampled during active COVID-19.

The CDR3 DNA sequence: TGTGCCAGCACTGGGAGATGGTCCTACGAGCAGTACTTC. It specifies CASTGRWSYEQYF. V is TRBV2 and J is TRBJ2-7, with D perhaps matching TRBD2 (5 bases). The CDR3 extends over 13 amino acids. Trimming removed 7 bases from V and 1 base from J, with 11 bases in between. Germline V gene sequence: CDR1 SNHLY, CDR2 FYNNEI.